These T cell receptor beta chains were read from a single sample in a study of monozygotic twins with inflammatory bowel disease. One entry per CDR3 protein, without DNA, is what TCRdb gives after re-calling the 5' RACE reads. The sample table includes some 400,000 distinct CDR3 sequences. The material sequenced was blood. The receptor source for this set is a human donor with ulcerative colitis or Crohn's disease, or a healthy co-twin of an affected twin (not recorded which). CDR3s include the opening cysteine and the closing phenylalanine or tryptophan.

v_call	j_call	cdr3_aa
TRBV20-1	TRBJ2-5	CSAIRLTSGQETQYF
TRBV25-1	TRBJ2-3	CASRGANTQYF
TRBV20-1	TRBJ2-7	CSARDSGLSPYEQYF
TRBV6-1	TRBJ1-4	CASSPSLAGGNEKLFF
TRBV12-3/TRBV12-4	TRBJ1-3	CASRPRPSGNTIYF
TRBV20-1	TRBJ2-7	CSASGGDLSYEQYF
TRBV18	TRBJ2-1	CASSPKEYNEQFF
TRBV4-2	TRBJ2-7	CASSQDGSSGGYEQYF
TRBV20-1	TRBJ2-7	CSATRGASYEQYF
TRBV20-1	TRBJ1-1	CSASGGTGDTEAFF
TRBV4-2	TRBJ2-1	CASSQGRREQFF
TRBV5-1	TRBJ2-2	CATSRTPNTGELFF
TRBV29-1	TRBJ1-1	CSVGGGDSTEAFF
TRBV7-2	TRBJ2-5	CASSLPGTGGETQYF
TRBV10-3	TRBJ2-1	CAISDPNEQFF
TRBV19	TRBJ2-1	CATGLTGGEGEQFF
TRBV5-1	TRBJ1-5	CASSSLDRDSNQPQHF
TRBV11-2	TRBJ2-3	CASSPAGGLAVVTDMQYF
TRBV20-1	TRBJ2-4	CSQLRGKNIQYF
TRBV7-2	TRBJ1-5	CASSSTGGDQPQHF
TRBV20-1	TRBJ2-7	CSARDAGSGHYEQYF
TRBV30	TRBJ2-7	CAWSVVGAGEQYF
TRBV7-9	TRBJ2-1	CASSSMGGTYNEQFF
TRBV5-1	TRBJ2-7	CASNPTGIGEQYF
TRBV27	TRBJ2-7	CASSPFGGGYEQYF
TRBV11-2	TRBJ2-3	CASSFPQGPLAAPSTDTQYF
TRBV15	TRBJ2-7	CATSRVPGTDEQYF
TRBV28	TRBJ2-3	CASSDGTSGRGVNTQYF
TRBV19	TRBJ1-2	CASSTDRGYRYTF
TRBV5-1	TRBJ2-3	CASSLAGFSTDTQYF
TRBV7-3	TRBJ2-3	CASSLRKLAGGTDTQYF
TRBV20-1	TRBJ2-2	CSARGGRWPGELFF
TRBV5-1	TRBJ1-2	CASSLTGESYGYTF
TRBV5-5	TRBJ2-2	CATSLSSGRAAGELFF
TRBV13	TRBJ2-7	CASSLDRSSREQYF
TRBV11-1	TRBJ2-7	CASSLGTSGSLYEQYF
TRBV7-3	TRBJ2-3	CASSLRGAATDTQYF
TRBV6-6	TRBJ1-1	CASSYSVGTEAFF
TRBV13	TRBJ2-1	CASSLGGVRINEQFF
TRBV6-2/TRBV6-3	TRBJ2-2	CASSPHRVDDGELFF
TRBV5-1	TRBJ2-7	CASSPSGAYSYEQYF
TRBV29-1	TRBJ2-1	CSVERQGLDEQFF
TRBV29-1	TRBJ1-1	CSVSEWTEAFF
TRBV6-6	TRBJ1-2	CASGDGSFGYTF
TRBV12-3/TRBV12-4	TRBJ2-1	CASSLLAGGPREQFF
TRBV7-9	TRBJ1-5	CASSLGEGPQHF
TRBV20-1	TRBJ1-6	CSAYAVRSYNSPLHF
TRBV5-1	TRBJ2-1	CASSAARVVGVASYNEQFF
TRBV9	TRBJ2-7	CASSAGATSYEQYF
TRBV19	TRBJ1-1	CASTSWRTVNTEAFF
TRBV12-3/TRBV12-4	TRBJ2-1	CASSPGLAGVNEQFF
TRBV19	TRBJ2-2	CASSTGTGESGELFF
TRBV4-3	TRBJ2-5	CASSQGNWETQYF
TRBV6-5	TRBJ1-1	CASSYSPGTGGTEAFF
TRBV27	TRBJ2-7	CASSRWDRGKYEQYF